These 9 T cell receptor beta chains originate from one sample sequenced in a study of shared clonotypes between healthy human individuals. The method was immunoSEQ multiplex PCR; TCRdb's version includes in-frame clones alone and lacks a portion of them. The table records roughly 2.5 million clones, 85% to 95% of them present only once. Sequenced material: naive CD4+ T cells sorted from blood. Subset specified: CD45RA+ positively selected. The source is a man aged 18 to 29 in good health.

The chain has TRBV30 and TRBJ1-5; D is unclear. V was pared by 2 bases and J by 3 bases, with 11 bases between. Looked up from germline, CDR1 is GTSNPN and CDR2 is SVGIG (reference sequence). CDR3 size: 14 residues. For the CDR3, the DNA is TGTGCCTGGAGTAAGAACACTATCAATCAGCCCCAGCATTTT. This gives the protein CAWSKNTINQPQHF.

The V call is TRBV30, the J call TRBJ2-2, with unresolved D. CDR1 is GTSNPN and CDR2 is SVGIG in the germline V gene (reference sequence). Trimming took off 5 bases at V and 0 bases at J, with 7 bases between the two ends. CDR3 size: 13 residues. CDR3 nucleotides: TGTGCCTGGCGACGGACGAACACCGGGGAGCTGTTTTTT. Its translation is CAWRRTNTGELFF. The entire variable domain, with the rest obtained from reference TRBV30 and TRBJ2-2, is as follows: SQTIHQWPATLVQPVGSPLSLECTVEGTSNPNLYWYRQAAGRGLQLLFYSVGIGQISSEVPQNLSASRPQDRQFILSSKKLLLSDSGFYLCAWRRTNTGELFFGEGSRLTVL.

The rearrangement uses TRBV5-4 and TRBJ2-5, with 9 bases matching TRBD2. Germline V CDR1 and CDR2: SGHNT, YYREEE (reference sequence). J gave up 5 bases and V 0 bases, and 8 bases lay outside the gene matches. The CDR3 runs to 16 residues. The CDR3 bases are TGTGCCAGCAGCTTGGGGGCTAGCGGGACTGGGGAGACCCAGTACTTC. It yields the protein CASSLGASGTGETQYF.

V usage is TRBV7-9 and J usage is TRBJ2-5, with a possible D match to TRBD2 (6 bases). The last part of the DNA fits TRBJ2-7 better; the J call may be wrong. The CDR3 sequence is 16 residues long. The V gene's germline CDR1 is SEHNR and CDR2 FQNEAQ (reference sequence). The CDR3 nucleotides are TGTGCCAGCAGCTTAGAAGGGAGGCTACCTTCCTACGAGCAGTACTTC. This encodes CASSLEGRLPSYEQYF.

On this clone itself: Other DNA sequences in the sample encode the same CDR3. The rearrangement joins TRBV30 to TRBJ2-3; possibly TRBD2 for D (5 bases). The CDR3 has 14 amino acids. Trimming took 0 bases from V and 0 from J, leaving 7 bases between them. Germline CDR1 GTSNPN, CDR2 SVGIG (reference sequence). CDR3 region: CAWSVGGSTDTQYF. The CDR3 DNA reads as TGTGCCTGGAGTGTGGGCGGGAGCACAGATACGCAGTATTTT.

The chain has TRBV7-2 and TRBJ2-1; 10 bases fit TRBD2. Germline V CDR1 and CDR2: SGHTA, FQGNSA. The CDR3 totals 14 residues. The trim removed 5 bases at V and 5 bases at J, leaving 3 bases unmatched. The DNA of the CDR3 is TGTGCCAGCAGCACCGGGACTAGCGACAATGAGCAGTTCTTC. Its translation: CASSTGTSDNEQFF.

The chain joins TRBV28 to TRBJ1-3; 10 nucleotides align to TRBD1. Trimming at V came to 6 bases and at J to 4 bases, leaving 6 bases not matched to a gene. Germline-derived CDR1 and CDR2 are MDHEN and SYDVKM. This CDR3 has 15 residues. CDR3 residues: CASSLGQGTGNTIYF. The CDR3 nucleotides read TGTGCCAGCAGCTTGGGACAGGGGACCGGAAACACCATATATTTT.

V usage is TRBV7-9 and J usage is TRBJ2-7, with a possible D match to TRBD2 (7 bases). CDR3 length equals 16 residues. Trimming pared 5 bases from V and 0 bases from J, leaving 17 bases between. Per germline, CDR1 SEHNR and CDR2 FQNEAQ (reference sequence). The CDR3 DNA is TGTGCCAGCAGCCTCATGGGGGGGGCAACCTCCTACGAGCAGTACTTC. This encodes CASSLMGGATSYEQYF.

This chain links TRBV2 with TRBJ1-1; D ambiguous. This CDR3 is 11 amino acids long. The germline CDR1 and CDR2 sequences are SNHLY and FYNNEI. Trimming removed 3 bases at V and 3 bases at J, with 2 bases between. The CDR3 nucleotides read TGTGCCAGCAGTGAGCACACTGAAGCTTTCTTT. Protein sequence: CASSEHTEAFF.